This T cell receptor (beta chain) was retrieved from a study of blood T cell repertoires in COVID-19. About the research overall: The United States, Italy and Spain provided the acute and convalescent COVID-19 samples. T cells, B-cell-depleted T cells, or PBMCs provided the cDNA or gDNA that served as material.

There are 14 residues in the CDR3. V shed 1 base and J shed 5 bases, with 11 bases lying between them. Looked up from germline, CDR1 is SGHAT and CDR2 is FQNNGV. Authors' analysis steps: It was from reference gene primer amplification that nucleated cell counts were estimated. Profiling relied on immunoSEQ multiplex PCR, and the TCRdb table lists in-frame clones only, not all of them. The D gene and trimming were derived from the DNA, and the V and J assignments and clone size from that table. In the table there are about 150,000 clones, 80% to 90% of which are singletons. V is TRBV11-2 and J is TRBJ2-5; D is undetermined. The clonotype originates from a man between 18 and 29 years old with COVID-19, enrolled during active disease. Sequences were obtained from peripheral blood. The CDR3 DNA is TGTGCCAGCAGCTTAGGGTCTAGTACTGAGACCCAGTACTTC. It is translated as CASSLGSSTETQYF.